Following are 14 T cell receptor beta chains from one sample sequenced in a study of blood T cell repertoires in COVID-19. Sequencing was performed with immunoSEQ multiplex PCR; in TCRdb, only in-frame clones are kept and a portion is missing. The sample records roughly 250,000 clones, roughly 91% being singletons. The sample comprised PBMCs or T cells enriched from blood (not recorded which). The receptors were sampled from a middle-aged woman with acute COVID-19.

The V and J genes are TRBV30 and TRBJ1-5; 8 bases agree with TRBD1. Germline V gene sequence: CDR1 GTSNPN, CDR2 SVGIG (reference sequence). The CDR3 is 13 amino acids. The V and J ends lost 7 bases and 4 bases, in that order; junction bases with no gene match: 6. CDR3 nucleotide sequence: TGTGCCTACGGGACAGGTGTAAATCAGCCCCAGCATTTT. Its protein is CAYGTGVNQPQHF.

This clone showed up just a few times. The rearrangement uses TRBV5-4 and TRBJ2-1; 9 nucleotides line up with TRBD1. The trim removed 7 bases at V and 5 bases at J, leaving 10 bases unmatched. Germline-derived CDR1 and CDR2 are SGHNT and YYREEE (reference sequence). The CDR3 consists of 15 residues. In DNA, the CDR3 is TGTGCCAGCCAACAGGGGGCGAGGGGAGACAATGAGCAGTTCTTC. Translating gives CASQQGARGDNEQFF.

This clone was counted once. CDR3 bases: TGTGCCAGCAGCTTGAGTAGCGGGAGAAGCTCCTACGAGCAGTACTTC. Protein sequence: CASSLSSGRSSYEQYF. This chain connects TRBV7-2 to TRBJ2-7; 9 bases line up with TRBD2. Germline CDR1 and CDR2: SGHTA and FQGNSA. V lost 3 bases, J lost 0 bases, and 6 bases stayed unmatched. This CDR3 is 16 amino acids long.

V gene TRBV11-2 combines with J gene TRBJ2-2; D might be TRBD2 (6 bases). The length of the CDR3 is 15 residues. The germline V gene encodes CDR1 SGHAT and CDR2 FQNNGV. V lost 4 bases to trimming and J lost 7 bases, with 16 bases between them. The CDR3 DNA sequence: TGTGCCAGCAGCTGGGGGGTCTCCGGTAGCGGGGAGCTGTTTTTT. Protein product: CASSWGVSGSGELFF.

V is TRBV7-9 and J is TRBJ1-3, with 9 nucleotides matching TRBD1. This CDR3 is built from 16 residues. The V gene end was trimmed by 5 bases and the J gene end by 4 bases; junction bases not matched to a gene: 9. Germline-derived CDR1 and CDR2 are SEHNR and FQNEAQ (reference sequence). CDR3 amino acids: CASSAGTGNSGNTIYF. The CDR3 bases are TGTGCCAGCAGCGCCGGGACAGGGAATTCAGGAAACACCATATATTTT.

The DNA of the CDR3 is TGTGCCACCACAGGGCTTCCCTCTCGATACGAGCAGTACTTC. Translating it yields CATTGLPSRYEQYF. V and J are TRBV24-1 and TRBJ2-7; D possibly corresponds to TRBD1 (5 bases). The germline gives CDR1 KGHDR, CDR2 SFDVKD. The ends were cut back, 8 bases at V and 4 bases at J, with 17 bases in the middle. This CDR3 is built from 14 residues.

This clone was observed a single time. The genes are TRBV7-2 and TRBJ2-2; D is unclear. V lost 2 bases and J 6 bases, leaving 7 bases between the germline ends. The germline V gene has CDR1 SGHTA and CDR2 FQGNSA. The CDR3 sequence is 13 residues long. CDR3 in DNA: TGTGCCAGCAGCTTATCCGTGTCCGGGGAGCTGTTTTTT. This codes for CASSLSVSGELFF.

The chain uses TRBV19 and TRBJ1-5, with a tentative D call TRBD1 (6 bases). The V gene's germline CDR1 is LNHDA and CDR2 SQIVND (reference sequence). Trimming took off 4 bases at V and 4 bases at J, with 20 bases between the two ends. The length of the CDR3 is 17 residues. The chain's CDR3 is CASSTASTGLRNQPQHF. For the CDR3, the DNA is TGTGCCAGTAGTACCGCCTCGACAGGTTTAAGGAATCAGCCCCAGCATTTT.

The chain employs TRBV5-4 and TRBJ2-5; a possible D gene is TRBD1 (6 bases). The CDR3 has 16 amino acids. The germline V gene encodes CDR1 SGHNT and CDR2 YYREEE (reference sequence). The V end lost 0 bases, the J end lost 2 bases, and 14 bases lay between the germline ends. In nucleotides, the CDR3 is TGTGCCAGCAGCTTGGGACCCCAGGGGACGCAAGAGACCCAGTACTTC. Amino acid sequence: CASSLGPQGTQETQYF.

The chain combines TRBV6-2 or TRBV6-3 with TRBJ2-2, with TRBD1 identical over 8 bases. The length of the CDR3 is 15 residues. J lost 1 base, V lost 4 bases, and 2 bases had no gene match. CDR1 is MNHEY, CDR2 SVGEGT, per germline. CDR3 amino acids: CASSSDRVNTGELFF. The CDR3 DNA reads TGTGCCAGCAGTTCGGACAGGGTGAACACCGGGGAGCTGTTTTTT.

This clone has just one count. The genes are TRBV5-4 and TRBJ2-1; the match to TRBD1 covers 10 bases. CDR3 size: 13 residues. Germline CDR1 SGHNT, CDR2 YYREEE (reference sequence). J gave up 10 bases and V 4 bases, and 5 bases lay outside the gene matches. The CDR3 DNA follows: TGTGCCAGCAGCAAGGGACAGGGGAACGAGCAGTTCTTC. Translated, it gives CASSKGQGNEQFF.

This clone was observed a single time. The chain recombines TRBV3-1 (or the pseudogene TRBV3-2) with TRBJ1-6; D gene uncertain. Germline V gene lookup returns CDR1 LGHDT and CDR2 YNNKEL (reference sequence). Trimming removed 4 bases from V and 7 bases from J, with 11 bases in between. The CDR3 consists of 14 residues. The CDR3 loop is CASSPAGLNSPLHF. The CDR3 DNA reads TGTGCCAGCAGCCCCGCGGGGTTGAATTCACCCCTCCACTTT.

This sequence joins TRBV5-1 and TRBJ2-2; the match to TRBD2 covers 11 bases. CDR3 length equals 14 residues. V dropped 9 bases and J dropped 5; count of bases not matched to a gene: 6. The germline gives CDR1 SGHRS, CDR2 YFSETQ. CDR3 coding DNA: TGCGCCACCGGACTAGCGGGTCATACCGGGGAGCTGTTTTTT. It specifies CATGLAGHTGELFF.

The J gene is TRBJ1-6, the V gene TRBV6-2 or TRBV6-3; tentative D call: TRBD1 (5 bases). Germline V gives CDR1 MNHEY, CDR2 SVGEGT. Trimming took off 5 bases at V and 7 bases at J, with 12 bases between the two ends. The CDR3 contains 14 residues. In nucleotides, the CDR3 is TGTGCCAGCAGTCCCGAAAGGGGCAATTCACCCCTCCACTTT. Translation gives CASSPERGNSPLHF.